A single sample gave rise to the 19 T cell receptor beta chains below, sequenced in a study of cytomegalovirus exposure and HLA in healthy donors. The table came from immunoSEQ multiplex PCR; TCRdb's copy has only in-frame clones and leaves some out. The top ten clones hold about 1.1% of a sample with 100,000 to 150,000 clones, approximately 92% of them seen once. The material sequenced was PBMCs. These receptors were obtained from a woman younger than 35 in good health and CMV-seronegative.

The CDR3 loop reads CATSRDRDTYEQYF. DNA of the CDR3: TGTGCCACCAGCAGAGATCGAGACACCTACGAGCAGTACTTC. This rearrangement joins TRBV15 to TRBJ2-7; no clear D. CDR1 LNHNV and CDR2 YYDKDF come from the germline V gene (reference sequence). The V end was cut by 0 bases, the J end by 2 bases, with 8 bases between. The CDR3 totals 14 residues.

This clone was counted between two and nine times. The chain links TRBV28 to TRBJ2-7; D perhaps matches TRBD2 (5 bases). The CDR3 is made up of 13 amino acids. V was shortened by 10 bases and J by 0 bases, with 13 bases between the two germline ends. From germline, CDR1 is MDHEN and CDR2 SYDVKM. CDR3 DNA: TGTGCCACTCAGGAGGAGAGCTCCTACGAGCAGTACGTC. Amino acid sequence: CATQEESSYEQYV.

The chain uses TRBV6-6 and TRBJ1-4; a possible D gene is TRBD1 (6 bases). Germline V gene sequence: CDR1 MNHNY, CDR2 SVGAGI (reference sequence). CDR3 length: 14 amino acids. The ends were cut back, 0 bases at V and 8 bases at J, with 10 bases in the middle. CDR3 bases: TGTGCCAGCAGTTACTCGACTGGGGGCGAAAAACTGTTTTTT. This encodes CASSYSTGGEKLFF.

V and J are TRBV11-2 and TRBJ2-7, with 7 nucleotides matching TRBD2. This CDR3 spans 18 amino acids. V shed 1 base, J shed 6 bases, and the junction held 18 bases outside the gene matches. Germline CDR1 reads SGHAT; CDR2 reads FQNNGV. CDR3 loop: CASSLGYERGQGSIEQYV. CDR3 coding DNA: TGTGCCAGCAGCTTAGGATATGAGCGGGGTCAGGGTTCCATCGAGCAGTACGTC.

The J gene is TRBJ1-4, the V gene TRBV6-1, with TRBD1 as a possible D gene (5 bases). Per the germline V gene, CDR1 is MNHNS and CDR2 is SASEGT. There are 16 residues in the CDR3. Trimming cost V 4 bases and J 0 bases, with 12 bases left between them. The CDR3 DNA is TGTGCCAGCAGTGGGGGTTGGGGGGCAACTAATGAAAAACTGTTTTTT. The encoded protein is CASSGGWGATNEKLFF.

The rearrangement uses TRBV11-3 and TRBJ1-4; TRBD1 is a possible D gene (5 bases). This CDR3 is 16 amino acids long. CDR1 is SGHNT, CDR2 YENEEA, per germline. With 5 bases removed from V and 7 bases from J, the gap between germline ends came to 20 bases. The CDR3 sequence: CASSRGPGEEGEKLFF. In DNA form, the CDR3 reads TGTGCCAGCAGCCGGGGACCGGGGGAAGAAGGTGAAAAACTGTTTTTT.

The rearrangement joins TRBV6-1 to TRBJ2-2; tentative D call: TRBD2 (6 bases). CDR1 and CDR2 from the germline V gene are MNHNS and SASEGT. Trimming cost V 6 bases and J 5 bases, with 16 bases left between them. The CDR3 spans 15 residues. CDR3: CASSGTGDLTGELFF. The CDR3 DNA follows: TGTGCCAGCAGCGGAACGGGAGATTTAACCGGGGAGCTGTTTTTT.

The genes are TRBV19 and TRBJ1-1; D not certain. CDR1 and CDR2 from the germline V gene are LNHDA and SQIVND (reference sequence). V gave up 4 bases and J gave up 3 bases, with 12 bases separating them. This CDR3 is 14 amino acids long. CDR3 coding DNA: TGTGCCAGTAGTACGTCGGGGTGGGACACTGAAGCTTTCTTT. Translated: CASSTSGWDTEAFF. Full variable domain (rest looked up from reference TRBV19 and TRBJ1-1): DGGITQSPKYLFRKEGQNVTLSCEQNLNHDAMYWYRQDPGQGLRLIYYSQIVNDFQKGDIAEGYSVSREKKESFPLTVTSAQKNPTAFYLCASSTSGWDTEAFFGQGTRLTVV.

V usage is TRBV5-1 and J usage is TRBJ1-3; maybe TRBD1 (6 bases). Germline V gives CDR1 SGHRS, CDR2 YFSETQ. V gave up 4 bases and J gave up 0 bases, with 11 bases separating them. The CDR3 length is 15 residues. CDR3 bases: TGCGCCAGCAGCCTCACAGGGAGCTCTGGAAACACCATATATTTT. Translating it yields CASSLTGSSGNTIYF. Drawing the rest from reference TRBV5-1 and TRBJ1-3, the complete variable domain is KAGVTQTPRYLIKTRGQQVTLSCSPISGHRSVSWYQQTPGQGLQFLFEYFSETQRNKGNFPGRFSGRQFSNSRSEMNVSTLELGDSALYLCASSLTGSSGNTIYFGEGSWLTVV.

The genes are TRBV28 and TRBJ2-7, with 10 positions matching TRBD2. V shed 5 bases, J shed 7 bases, and the junction held 8 bases outside the gene matches. Germline CDR1 and CDR2: MDHEN and SYDVKM. The CDR3 runs 14 residues. This CDR3 reads CASSPSGGLYEQYV. For the CDR3, the DNA is TGTGCCAGCAGTCCTAGCGGGGGTCTTTATGAGCAGTACGTC.

The V call is TRBV10-2, the J call TRBJ1-2; possibly TRBD1 for D (6 bases). V lost 3 bases, J lost 8 bases, and 16 bases lay in between. The germline V gene has CDR1 WSHSY and CDR2 SAAADI. The CDR3 has 14 residues. The CDR3 loop is CASSDNRVLLGYTF. In DNA, the CDR3 is TGCGCCAGCAGTGATAACAGGGTCTTACTCGGCTACACCTTC.

The chain links TRBV5-1 to TRBJ2-1; TRBD2 might be the D (6 bases). Between the trimmed V and J ends, which lost 0 bases and 3 bases, there was a span of 10 bases. Germline V gene sequence: CDR1 SGHRS, CDR2 YFSETQ. CDR3 length: 15 amino acids. This chain's CDR3 is CASSLAGLNYNEQFF. For the CDR3, the DNA is TGCGCCAGCAGCTTGGCGGGACTTAACTACAATGAGCAGTTCTTC.

The chain couples TRBV9 to TRBJ1-1; TRBD1 aligns across 7 bases. Germline V gives CDR1 SGDLS, CDR2 YYNGEE. Trimming took 0 bases from V and 4 from J; bases not matched to a gene: 9. The CDR3 sequence is 16 residues long. CDR3 residues: CASSVGPGGSGTEAFF. In nucleotides, the CDR3 is TGTGCCAGCAGCGTAGGCCCAGGGGGATCGGGCACTGAAGCTTTCTTT.

V usage is TRBV9 and J usage is TRBJ2-1; 13 bases map to TRBD2. Germline CDR1 SGDLS, CDR2 YYNGEE. This CDR3 is built from 14 residues. The junction had 5 bases not matched to a gene; V was cut back by 5 bases and J by 9 bases. CDR3 region: CASRLAGGFGEQFF. The CDR3 nucleotides are TGTGCCAGCAGACTAGCGGGAGGGTTTGGTGAGCAGTTCTTC.

This clone was counted at least ten times. The identical CDR3 is also encoded by other nucleotide sequences in the sample. This chain joins TRBV6-1 and TRBJ1-6; tentative D call: TRBD1 (5 bases). V dropped 7 bases and J dropped 10 bases, with 8 bases sitting between them. The length of the CDR3 is 11 residues. CDR1 and CDR2 (germline): MNHNS, SASEGT. The CDR3 sequence: CASNGGSPLHF. The CDR3 region has the DNA TGTGCCAGCAATGGGGGGTCACCCCTCCACTTT.

This clone was counted between two and nine times. The chain carries TRBV14 and TRBJ1-1; D is possibly TRBD1 (5 bases). V gave up 0 bases and J gave up 11 bases, with 16 bases separating them. Per germline, CDR1 SGHDN and CDR2 FVKESK. The CDR3 is made up of 14 amino acids. The DNA of the CDR3 is TGTGCCAGCAGCCAAGATTGGAGGATGCGGGGGGCTTTCTTT. Translation: CASSQDWRMRGAFF.

In DNA form, the CDR3 reads TGTGCCAGCAGTGAATCGGGGGTAAGGAGCACAGATACGCAGTATTTT. This translates into CASSESGVRSTDTQYF. The J gene is TRBJ2-3, the V gene TRBV2, with D maybe TRBD2 (6 bases). V lost 2 bases and J lost 0, with 12 bases in between. From germline, CDR1 is SNHLY and CDR2 FYNNEI. This CDR3 is 16 amino acids long.

The rearrangement uses TRBV7-9 and TRBJ2-3, with D unclear. CDR1 and CDR2 from the germline V gene are SEHNR and FQNEAQ (reference sequence). This CDR3 has 12 residues. With 5 bases removed from V and 6 bases from J, the gap between germline ends came to 9 bases. In DNA form, the CDR3 reads TGTGCCAGCAGCCTCCTTCGGGATACGCAGTATTTT. Residues: CASSLLRDTQYF.

V and J are TRBV27 and TRBJ2-1, with 9 bases that match TRBD2. Germline CDR1 MNHEY, CDR2 SMNVEV (reference sequence). The CDR3 loop spans 14 amino acids. Germline trimming cut 6 bases from V and 7 bases from J; bases unmatched to any gene: 7. The CDR3 loop reads CASRPSGISNEQFF. The CDR3 coding sequence is TGTGCCAGCAGACCTAGCGGGATTTCGAATGAGCAGTTCTTC.